This TCR beta chain is drawn from a study of PD-1 blockade in classical Hodgkin lymphoma. In every patient, relapse followed autologous stem cell transplantation, while exposure to brentuximab vedotin differed. Magnetic negative selection of thawed PBMCs yielded the CD8+ T cells. In its sample, this clone was seen a few times. Trimming cost V 3 bases and J 5 bases; bases outside gene matches: 13. The CDR3 has 17 residues. The V gene's germline CDR1 is MDHEN and CDR2 SYDVKM. Some clones are missing from TCRdb's copy, which holds only in-frame ones; the method was immunoSEQ multiplex PCR. The sample consists of around 2,900 clones, more than 60% of them appearing once.

This sequence originates from a human donor with classical Hodgkin lymphoma. This sequence joins TRBV28 and TRBJ2-1, with 7 positions matching TRBD2. The material sequenced was CD8+ T cells from blood, taken at baseline. The CDR3 spells CASSFSQLASWDNEQFF. Here the CDR3 DNA reads TGTGCCAGCAGTTTTTCCCAACTAGCGTCATGGGACAATGAGCAGTTCTTC.